This paragraph covers one TCR beta chain sequence. The source of the sample is a study of blood T cell repertoires in COVID-19. Study background: Acute and convalescent COVID-19 specimens originated in the United States, Italy and Spain.

Recovered participants had two consecutive negative NP/OP PCR tests, healthcare professional clearance, or symptom resolution. Germline loops: CDR1 SGDLS, CDR2 YYNGEE. Trimming cost V 2 bases and J 1 base, with 12 bases left between them. CDR3 length: 15 amino acids. TCRdb's copy holds only in-frame clones and misses some; the assay was immunoSEQ multiplex PCR. Among a few hundred thousand clones listed, 80% to 90% were seen once. Sequenced input: PBMCs or T cells enriched from blood (not recorded which). The clonotype was recovered from a man aged 25-45 years who had recovered from COVID-19. The chain couples TRBV9 to TRBJ1-2; TRBD1 is a possible D gene (5 bases). The CDR3 DNA reads as TGTGCCAGCAGCGTGGGGGGACCGAGTAACTATGGCTACACCTTC. As protein: CASSVGGPSNYGYTF. The full variable domain, with the rest looked up from reference TRBV9 and TRBJ1-2, is DSGVTQTPKHLITATGQRVTLRCSPRSGDLSVYWYQQSLDQGLQFLIQYYNGEERAKGNILERFSAQQFPDLHSELNLSSLELGDSALYFCASSVGGPSNYGYTFGSGTRLTVV.